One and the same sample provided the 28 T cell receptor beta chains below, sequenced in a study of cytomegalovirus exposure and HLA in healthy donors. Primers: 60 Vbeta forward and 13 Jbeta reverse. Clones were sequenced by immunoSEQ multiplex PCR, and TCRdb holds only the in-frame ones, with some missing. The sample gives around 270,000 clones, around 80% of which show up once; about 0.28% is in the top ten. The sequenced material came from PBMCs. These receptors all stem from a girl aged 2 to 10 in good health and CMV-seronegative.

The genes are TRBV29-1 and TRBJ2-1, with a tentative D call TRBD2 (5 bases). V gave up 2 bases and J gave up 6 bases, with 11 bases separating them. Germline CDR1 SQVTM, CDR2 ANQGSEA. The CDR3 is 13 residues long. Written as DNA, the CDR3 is TGCAGCGTTGAAACGGGAAAGGGCAATGAGCAGTTCTTC. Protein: CSVETGKGNEQFF.

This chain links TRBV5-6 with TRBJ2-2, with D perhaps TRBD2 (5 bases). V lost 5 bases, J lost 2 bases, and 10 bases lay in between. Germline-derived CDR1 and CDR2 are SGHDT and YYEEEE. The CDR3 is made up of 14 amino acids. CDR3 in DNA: TGTGCCAGCAGTTTCGGGGTCAACACCGGGGAGCTGTTTTTT. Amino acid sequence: CASSFGVNTGELFF.

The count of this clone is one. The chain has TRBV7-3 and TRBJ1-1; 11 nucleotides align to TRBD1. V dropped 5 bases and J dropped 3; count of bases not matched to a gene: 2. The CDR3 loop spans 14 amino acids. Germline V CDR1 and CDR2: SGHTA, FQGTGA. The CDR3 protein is CASSRGQGDTEAFF. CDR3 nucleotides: TGTGCCAGCAGCCGGGGACAGGGGGACACTGAAGCTTTCTTT.

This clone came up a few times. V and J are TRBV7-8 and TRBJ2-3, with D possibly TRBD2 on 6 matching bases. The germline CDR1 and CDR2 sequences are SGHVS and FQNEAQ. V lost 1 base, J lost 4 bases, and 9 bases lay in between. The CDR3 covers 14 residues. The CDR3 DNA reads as TGTGCCAGCAGCTTAGTCGGGAGCTCAGATACGCAGTATTTT. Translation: CASSLVGSSDTQYF. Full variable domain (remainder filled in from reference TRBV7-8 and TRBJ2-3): GAGVSQSPRYKVAKRGQDVALRCDPISGHVSLFWYQQALGQGPEFLTYFQNEAQLDKSGLPSDRFFAERPEGSVSTLKIQRTQQEDSAVYLCASSLVGSSDTQYFGPGTRLTVL.

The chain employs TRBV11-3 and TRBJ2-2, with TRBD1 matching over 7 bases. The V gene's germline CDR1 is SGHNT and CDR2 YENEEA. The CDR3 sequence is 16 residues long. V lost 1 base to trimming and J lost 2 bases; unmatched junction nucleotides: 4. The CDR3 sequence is CASSLVGQINTGELFF. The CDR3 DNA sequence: TGTGCCAGCAGCTTAGTGGGACAGATAAACACCGGGGAGCTGTTTTTT.

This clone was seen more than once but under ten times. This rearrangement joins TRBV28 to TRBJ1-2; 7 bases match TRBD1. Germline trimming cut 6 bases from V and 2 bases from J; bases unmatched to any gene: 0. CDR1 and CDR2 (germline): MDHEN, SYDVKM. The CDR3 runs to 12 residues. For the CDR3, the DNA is TGTGCCAGCAGACAGGGGAACTATGGCTACACCTTC. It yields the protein CASRQGNYGYTF.

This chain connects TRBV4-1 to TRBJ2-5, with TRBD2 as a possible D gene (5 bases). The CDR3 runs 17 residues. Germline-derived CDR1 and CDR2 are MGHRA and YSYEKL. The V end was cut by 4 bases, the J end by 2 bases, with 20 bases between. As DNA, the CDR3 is TGCGCCAGCAGCCTGAGGGCGCCACGGGCGGGTCAAGAGACCCAGTACTTC. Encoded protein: CASSLRAPRAGQETQYF.

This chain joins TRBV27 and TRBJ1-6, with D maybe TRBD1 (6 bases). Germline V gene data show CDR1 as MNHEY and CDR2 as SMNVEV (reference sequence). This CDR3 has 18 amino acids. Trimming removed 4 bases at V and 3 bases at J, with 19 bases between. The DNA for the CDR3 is TGTGCCAGCAGTTCCCCCTCCCTGGCAGGGGTCTATAATTCACCCCTCCACTTT. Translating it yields CASSSPSLAGVYNSPLHF.

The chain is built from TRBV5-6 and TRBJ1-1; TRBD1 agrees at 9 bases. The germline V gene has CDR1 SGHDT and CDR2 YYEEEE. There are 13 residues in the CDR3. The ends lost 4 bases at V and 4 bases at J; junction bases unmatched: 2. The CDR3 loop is CASSTTGGTEAFF. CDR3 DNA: TGTGCCAGCAGCACGACAGGGGGCACTGAAGCTTTCTTT.

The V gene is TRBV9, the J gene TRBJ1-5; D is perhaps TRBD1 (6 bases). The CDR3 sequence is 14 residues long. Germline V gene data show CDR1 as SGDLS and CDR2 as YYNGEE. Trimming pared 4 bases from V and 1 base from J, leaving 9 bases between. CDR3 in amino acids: CASSTTGSNQPQHF. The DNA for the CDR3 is TGTGCCAGCAGCACTACAGGGAGCAATCAGCCCCAGCATTTT. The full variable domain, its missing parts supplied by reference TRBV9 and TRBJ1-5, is DSGVTQTPKHLITATGQRVTLRCSPRSGDLSVYWYQQSLDQGLQFLIQYYNGEERAKGNILERFSAQQFPDLHSELNLSSLELGDSALYFCASSTTGSNQPQHFGDGTRLSIL.

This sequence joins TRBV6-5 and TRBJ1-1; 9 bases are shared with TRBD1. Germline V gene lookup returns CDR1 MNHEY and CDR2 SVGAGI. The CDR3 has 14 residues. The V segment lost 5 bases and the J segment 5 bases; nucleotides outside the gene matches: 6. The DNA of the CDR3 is TGTGCCAGCAGTATAACAGGGGGCGGTACTGAAGCTTTCTTT. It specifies CASSITGGGTEAFF.

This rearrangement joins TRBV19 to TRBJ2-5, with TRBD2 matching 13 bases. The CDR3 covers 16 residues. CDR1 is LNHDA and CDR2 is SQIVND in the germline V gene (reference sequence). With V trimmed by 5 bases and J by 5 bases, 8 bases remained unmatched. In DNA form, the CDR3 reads TGTGCCAGTAGTTCCTCGGGACTAGCGGGACGTGAGACCCAGTACTTC. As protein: CASSSSGLAGRETQYF.

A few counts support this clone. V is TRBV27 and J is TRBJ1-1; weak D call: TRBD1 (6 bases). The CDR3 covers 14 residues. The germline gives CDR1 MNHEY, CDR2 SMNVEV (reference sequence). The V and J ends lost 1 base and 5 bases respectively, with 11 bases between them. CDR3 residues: CASSLLLGATEAFF. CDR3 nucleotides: TGTGCCAGCAGTTTATTGTTGGGGGCGACTGAAGCTTTCTTT.

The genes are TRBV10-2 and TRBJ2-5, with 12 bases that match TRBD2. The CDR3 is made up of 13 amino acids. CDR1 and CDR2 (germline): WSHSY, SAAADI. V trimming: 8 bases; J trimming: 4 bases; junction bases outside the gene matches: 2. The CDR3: CASGTSGLETQYF. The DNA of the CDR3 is TGCGCCAGCGGGACTAGCGGGTTAGAGACCCAGTACTTC.

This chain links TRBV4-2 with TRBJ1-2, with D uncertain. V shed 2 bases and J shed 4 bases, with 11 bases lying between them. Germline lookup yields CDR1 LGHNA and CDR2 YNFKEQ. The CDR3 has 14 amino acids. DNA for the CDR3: TGTGCCAGCAGCCAACTGGGGAGGGCCTATGGCTACACCTTC. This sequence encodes CASSQLGRAYGYTF.

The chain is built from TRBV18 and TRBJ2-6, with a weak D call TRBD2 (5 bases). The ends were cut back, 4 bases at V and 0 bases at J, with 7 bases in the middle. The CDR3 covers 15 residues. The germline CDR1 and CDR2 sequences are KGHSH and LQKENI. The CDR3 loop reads CASSLTSSGANVLTF. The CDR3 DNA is TGTGCCAGCTCACTAACTAGCTCTGGGGCCAACGTCCTGACTTTC.

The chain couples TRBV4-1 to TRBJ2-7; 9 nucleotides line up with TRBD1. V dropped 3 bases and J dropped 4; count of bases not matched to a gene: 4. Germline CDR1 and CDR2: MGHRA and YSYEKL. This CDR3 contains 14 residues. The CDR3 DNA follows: TGCGCCAGCAGCCACGGGACAGGGTTTTACGAGCAGTACTTC. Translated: CASSHGTGFYEQYF.

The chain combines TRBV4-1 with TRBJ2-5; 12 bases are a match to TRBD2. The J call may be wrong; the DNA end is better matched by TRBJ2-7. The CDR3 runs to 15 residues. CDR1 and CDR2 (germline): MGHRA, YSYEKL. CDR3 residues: CASKPTSGGSYEQYF. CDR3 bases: TGCGCCAGCAAACCGACTAGCGGGGGCTCCTACGAGCAGTACTTC.

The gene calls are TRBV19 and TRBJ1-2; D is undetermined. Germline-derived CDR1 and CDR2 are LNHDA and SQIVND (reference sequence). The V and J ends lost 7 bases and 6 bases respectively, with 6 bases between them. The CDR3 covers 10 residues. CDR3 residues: CASKSDGYTF. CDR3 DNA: TGTGCCAGTAAAAGCGATGGCTACACCTTC.

The CDR3 DNA reads TGTGCCAGCAGTTTATCTCCGACAGGGATAGGTTACGAGCAGTACTTC. Translating gives CASSLSPTGIGYEQYF. The chain is built from TRBV27 and TRBJ2-7; TRBD1 matches at 7 bases. The CDR3 is 16 residues long. The junction had 9 bases not matched to a gene; V was cut back by 0 bases and J by 4 bases. Germline CDR1 and CDR2: MNHEY and SMNVEV (reference sequence).

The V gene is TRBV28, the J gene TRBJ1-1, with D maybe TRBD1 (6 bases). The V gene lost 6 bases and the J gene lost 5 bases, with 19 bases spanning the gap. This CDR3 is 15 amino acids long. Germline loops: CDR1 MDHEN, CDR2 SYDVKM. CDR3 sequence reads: CASRVTGGFVTEAFF. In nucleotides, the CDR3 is TGTGCCAGCAGGGTGACAGGCGGGTTTGTTACTGAAGCTTTCTTT.

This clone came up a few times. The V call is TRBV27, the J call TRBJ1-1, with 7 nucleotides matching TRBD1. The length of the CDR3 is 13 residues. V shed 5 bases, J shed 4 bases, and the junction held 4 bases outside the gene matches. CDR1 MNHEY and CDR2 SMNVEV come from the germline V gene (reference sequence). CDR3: CASSDRVSTEAFF. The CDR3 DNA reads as TGTGCCAGCAGTGACAGGGTTTCCACTGAAGCTTTCTTT.

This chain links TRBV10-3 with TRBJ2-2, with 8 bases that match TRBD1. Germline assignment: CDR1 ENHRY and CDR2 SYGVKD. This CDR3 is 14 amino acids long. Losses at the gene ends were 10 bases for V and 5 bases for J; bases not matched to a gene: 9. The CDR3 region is CATQGAQGTGELFF. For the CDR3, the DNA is TGTGCCACGCAGGGGGCGCAAGGAACCGGGGAGCTGTTTTTT.

CDR3 protein: CASSLSSGGAYYGYTF. As DNA, the CDR3 is TGTGCCAGCAGTTTATCGAGCGGCGGGGCTTACTATGGCTACACCTTC. The V and J genes are TRBV27 and TRBJ1-2; D may be TRBD1 (5 bases). Trimming removed 0 bases from V and 3 bases from J, with 14 bases in between. CDR3 length equals 16 residues. CDR1 and CDR2 from the germline V gene are MNHEY and SMNVEV (reference sequence).

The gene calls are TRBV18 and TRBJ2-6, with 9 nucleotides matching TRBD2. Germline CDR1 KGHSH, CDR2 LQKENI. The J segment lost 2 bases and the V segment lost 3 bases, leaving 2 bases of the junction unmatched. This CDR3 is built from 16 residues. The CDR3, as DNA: TGTGCCAGCTCACCGCGGGGGGGTACTGGGGCCAACGTCCTGACTTTC. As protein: CASSPRGGTGANVLTF.

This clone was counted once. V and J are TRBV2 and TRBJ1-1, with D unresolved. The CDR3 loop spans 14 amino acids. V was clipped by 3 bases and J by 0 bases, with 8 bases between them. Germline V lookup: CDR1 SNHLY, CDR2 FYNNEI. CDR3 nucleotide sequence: TGTGCCAGCAGTGATGAGGAAATGAACACTGAAGCTTTCTTT. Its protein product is CASSDEEMNTEAFF.

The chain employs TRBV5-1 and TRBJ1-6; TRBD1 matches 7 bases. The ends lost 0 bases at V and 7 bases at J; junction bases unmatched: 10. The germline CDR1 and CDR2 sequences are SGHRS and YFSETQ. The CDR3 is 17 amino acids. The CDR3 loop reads CASSLGTGLGENSPLHF. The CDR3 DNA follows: TGCGCCAGCAGCTTGGGGACAGGATTAGGGGAAAATTCACCCCTCCACTTT.

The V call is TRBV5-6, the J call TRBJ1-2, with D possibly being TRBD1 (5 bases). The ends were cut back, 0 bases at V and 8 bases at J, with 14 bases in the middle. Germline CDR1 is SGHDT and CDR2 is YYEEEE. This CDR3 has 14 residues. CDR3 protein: CASSLGEQVGGYTF. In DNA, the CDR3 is TGTGCCAGCAGCTTGGGAGAACAGGTAGGCGGCTACACCTTC.